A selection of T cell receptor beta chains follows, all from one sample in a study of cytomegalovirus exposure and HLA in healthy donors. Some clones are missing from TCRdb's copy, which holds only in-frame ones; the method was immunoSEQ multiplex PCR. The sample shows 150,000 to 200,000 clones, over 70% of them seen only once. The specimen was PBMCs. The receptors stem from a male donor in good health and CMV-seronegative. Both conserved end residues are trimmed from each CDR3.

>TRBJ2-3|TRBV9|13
ASSVSGGVPDTQY
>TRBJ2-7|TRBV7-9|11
ASSLVVVAEQY
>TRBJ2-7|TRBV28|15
ASSQPGRDSTTNEQY
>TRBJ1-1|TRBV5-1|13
ASSFGVRVNTEAF
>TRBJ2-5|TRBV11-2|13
ASSLDYAMEETQY
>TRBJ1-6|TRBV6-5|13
ASTDGSSYNSPLH
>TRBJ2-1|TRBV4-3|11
ASSLRTGREQF
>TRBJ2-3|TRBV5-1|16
ASSFDVTGTSRTDTQY
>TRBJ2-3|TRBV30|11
AWSVREGDTQY
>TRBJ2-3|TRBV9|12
ASGEGLGTDTQY
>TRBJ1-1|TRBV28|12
ASSLGQGATEAF
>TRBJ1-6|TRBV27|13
ASSSGGHGASPLH
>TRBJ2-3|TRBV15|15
ATSGERTGLFTDTQY
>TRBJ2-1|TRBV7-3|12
ASSLGGVYNEQF
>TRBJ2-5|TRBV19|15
ASSIGIRGPRDRTQY
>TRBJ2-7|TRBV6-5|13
ASSGQVASSYEQY
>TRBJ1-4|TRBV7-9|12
ASSPGQGNEKLF
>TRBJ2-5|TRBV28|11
ASSTTGLETQY
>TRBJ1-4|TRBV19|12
ASSNRGRGEKLF
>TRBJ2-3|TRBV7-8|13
ASSLVLRHTDTQY
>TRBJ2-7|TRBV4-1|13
ASSLQGDKAYEQY
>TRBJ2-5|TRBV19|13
ASSIDREYGETQY
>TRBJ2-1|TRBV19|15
ASSIAWTSGSYNEQF
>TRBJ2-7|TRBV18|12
ASSPAGMTYEQY
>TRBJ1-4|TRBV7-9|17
ASSFGATGTGTTNEKLF
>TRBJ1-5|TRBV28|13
ASSFPGSSNQPQH
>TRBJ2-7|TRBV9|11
ASSVTGKYEQY
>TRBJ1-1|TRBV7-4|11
ASSSDRRAEAF
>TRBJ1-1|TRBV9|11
ASSPRERTEAF
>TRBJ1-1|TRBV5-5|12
ASSFGPRNTEAF
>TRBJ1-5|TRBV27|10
ASSFHNQPQH
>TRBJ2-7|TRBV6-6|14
ASRNPEGEPTYEQY
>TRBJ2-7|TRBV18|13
ASSPTVTYSYEQY
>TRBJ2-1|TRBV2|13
ASSEPGGPYNEQF
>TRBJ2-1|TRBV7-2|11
ASSPRPYNEQF
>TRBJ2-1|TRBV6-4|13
ASSGTSGGYNEQF
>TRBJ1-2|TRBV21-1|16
ASSTHATGNATPYGYT
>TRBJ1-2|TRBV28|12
ASSWAPPNYGYT
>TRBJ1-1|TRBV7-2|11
ASSPYLDTEAF
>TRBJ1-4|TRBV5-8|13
ASSLGQATNEKLF
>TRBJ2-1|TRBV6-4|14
ASSAAFGLRDNEQF
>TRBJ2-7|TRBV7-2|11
ASSLSDKSEQY
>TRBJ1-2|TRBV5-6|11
ASSLQGSDGYT
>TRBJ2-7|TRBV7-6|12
ASSRSPGDYEQY
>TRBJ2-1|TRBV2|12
ASSVQGGGNEQF
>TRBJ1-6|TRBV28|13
ASRIIQGAGSPLH
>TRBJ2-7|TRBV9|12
ASSVAQGSYEQY